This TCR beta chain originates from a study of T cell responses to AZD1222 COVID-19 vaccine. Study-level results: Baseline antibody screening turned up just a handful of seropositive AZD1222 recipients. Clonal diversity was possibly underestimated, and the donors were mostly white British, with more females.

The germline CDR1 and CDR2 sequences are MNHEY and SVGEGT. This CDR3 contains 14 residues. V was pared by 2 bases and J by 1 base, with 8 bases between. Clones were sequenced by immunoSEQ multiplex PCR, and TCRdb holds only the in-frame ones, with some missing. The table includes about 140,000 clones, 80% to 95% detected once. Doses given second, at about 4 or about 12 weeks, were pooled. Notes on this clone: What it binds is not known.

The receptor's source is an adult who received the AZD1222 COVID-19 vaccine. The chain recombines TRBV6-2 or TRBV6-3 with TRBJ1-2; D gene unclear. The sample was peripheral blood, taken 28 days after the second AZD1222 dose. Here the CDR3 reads CASSYVRHNYGYTF. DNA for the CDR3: TGTGCCAGCAGTTACGTCAGACATAACTATGGCTACACCTTC.